These 30 T cell receptor beta chains were sequenced from one sample in a study of T cell changes during pregnancy in multiple sclerosis. Profiled with immunoSEQ multiplex PCR; TCRdb holds only in-frame clones, not every one. The sample lists tens of thousands of clones, 90% occurring once. The sequences come from CD8+ T cells from peripheral blood mononuclear cells, collected before pregnancy. These receptors were obtained from a female donor with multiple sclerosis, enrolled in a pregnancy study.

This clone is a singleton in its sample. V and J are TRBV9 and TRBJ2-3; 13 positions agree with TRBD2. With V trimmed by 4 bases and J by 2 bases, 7 bases remained unmatched. The CDR3 sequence is 17 residues long. Looked up from germline, CDR1 is SGDLS and CDR2 is YYNGEE. The DNA for the CDR3 is TGTGCCAGCAGCACTCGGACTAGCGGGGGATACACAGATACGCAGTATTTT. It codes for CASSTRTSGGYTDTQYF.

V and J are TRBV5-6 and TRBJ1-5, with D hard to call. The CDR3 consists of 16 residues. The V gene's germline CDR1 is SGHDT and CDR2 YYEEEE. Trimming shortened V by 0 bases and J by 0 bases, and 10 bases separated the two germline ends. CDR3 sequence: CASSLAGPYSNQPQHF. In nucleotides, the CDR3 is TGTGCCAGCAGCTTGGCAGGTCCCTATAGCAATCAGCCCCAGCATTTT.

CDR3 in amino acids: CASSLALGGQGPNYGYTF. CDR3 nucleotide sequence: TGTGCCAGCAGCTTAGCCCTGGGGGGGCAGGGCCCTAACTATGGCTACACCTTC. J is TRBJ1-2 and V is TRBV13, with D possibly being TRBD1 (6 bases). With 1 base removed from V and 0 bases from J, the gap between germline ends came to 18 bases. Germline-derived CDR1 and CDR2 are PRHDT and FYEKMQ (reference sequence). This CDR3 is 18 amino acids long.

This clone occurred a few times. The V and J genes are TRBV25-1 and TRBJ1-2; no reliable D call. Germline-derived CDR1 and CDR2 are MGHDK and SYGVNS. V was cut by 5 bases and J by 3 bases, with 4 bases left in between. The CDR3 spans 11 residues. In DNA, the CDR3 is TGTGCCAGCAGTCAGGACTATGGCTACACCTTC. This encodes CASSQDYGYTF.

The chain has TRBV30 and TRBJ1-5; 9 bases match TRBD1. The CDR3 runs to 15 residues. Germline V gene sequence: CDR1 GTSNPN, CDR2 SVGIG (reference sequence). J was trimmed by 6 bases and V by 0 bases; bases with no gene match: 6. The CDR3 loop is CAWSVQGARVQPQHF. CDR3 DNA sequence: TGTGCCTGGAGTGTACAGGGGGCGCGAGTTCAGCCCCAGCATTTT.

This chain connects TRBV6-4 to TRBJ1-1; D is undetermined. In germline, CDR1 is MRHNA, CDR2 SNTAGT. Trimming left V 5 bases short and J 1 base short, with 11 bases between. The CDR3 is 14 amino acids. Here the CDR3 DNA reads TGTGCCAGCAGTCCGGGATCCTCGAACACTGAAGCTTTCTTT. Its protein is CASSPGSSNTEAFF.

There are a few counts of this clone. V usage is TRBV4-2 and J usage is TRBJ1-5, with D unresolved. Germline CDR1 LGHNA, CDR2 YNFKEQ. V was cut by 1 base and J by 4 bases, with 5 bases left in between. The CDR3 contains 13 residues. CDR3 in amino acids: CASSQVLNQPQHF. CDR3 coding DNA: TGTGCCAGCAGCCAAGTCTTAAATCAGCCCCAGCATTTT.

This clone is categorized as medium-sized. The chain has TRBV6-4 and TRBJ2-3, with D perhaps matching TRBD2 (7 bases). V was cut by 3 bases and J by 2 bases, with 9 bases left in between. The CDR3 consists of 14 residues. The germline V gene encodes CDR1 MRHNA and CDR2 SNTAGT. CDR3 in amino acids: CASSEGGATDTQYF. CDR3 in DNA: TGTGCCAGCAGTGAAGGGGGGGCCACAGATACGCAGTATTTT.

The chain joins TRBV19 to TRBJ1-1; D possibly corresponds to TRBD1 (5 bases). The CDR3 extends over 17 amino acids. Looked up from germline, CDR1 is LNHDA and CDR2 is SQIVND (reference sequence). V gave up 3 bases and J gave up 1 base, with 18 bases separating them. CDR3 sequence reads: CASSIRDRIDRNTEAFF. Written as DNA, the CDR3 is TGTGCCAGTAGTATCAGAGATCGAATAGACAGGAACACTGAAGCTTTCTTT. The variable domain in full, completed from reference TRBV19 and TRBJ1-1, reads DGGITQSPKYLFRKEGQNVTLSCEQNLNHDAMYWYRQDPGQGLRLIYYSQIVNDFQKGDIAEGYSVSREKKESFPLTVTSAQKNPTAFYLCASSIRDRIDRNTEAFFGQGTRLTVV.

V gene TRBV27 combines with J gene TRBJ2-7; maybe TRBD1 (6 bases). The CDR3 consists of 13 residues. Germline-derived CDR1 and CDR2 are MNHEY and SMNVEV (reference sequence). The V end was cut by 6 bases, the J end by 7 bases, with 16 bases between. The CDR3 DNA follows: TGTGCCAGCAGCTCGGAAACCGACAGGGAGCAGTACTTC. This sequence encodes CASSSETDREQYF.

This rearrangement joins TRBV4-1 to TRBJ2-7, with unresolved D. The germline CDR1 and CDR2 sequences are MGHRA and YSYEKL. This CDR3 has 14 amino acids. V was shortened by 1 base and J by 2 bases, with 9 bases between the two germline ends. CDR3 bases: TGCGCCAGCAGCCAAGCGTACAGAACCTACGAGCAGTACTTC. It codes for CASSQAYRTYEQYF.

CDR3 amino acids: CASTPGQDPYRLYTF. The CDR3 DNA reads TGTGCCAGCACCCCAGGGCAGGATCCGTATCGGCTCTACACCTTC. The J gene is TRBJ1-2, the V gene TRBV7-2; D is perhaps TRBD1 (5 bases). The V end was cut by 7 bases, the J end by 10 bases, with 25 bases between. The CDR3 covers 15 residues. Per germline, CDR1 SGHTA and CDR2 FQGNSA.

V and J are TRBV7-9 and TRBJ1-1; D possibly corresponds to TRBD1 (6 bases). Germline CDR1 and CDR2: SEHNR and FQNEAQ (reference sequence). V lost 8 bases and J lost 1, with 11 bases in between. The CDR3 spans 13 residues. In DNA form, the CDR3 reads TGTGCCAGCTCCAGGGGTGGGAACACTGAAGCTTTCTTT. Translation: CASSRGGNTEAFF.

A single count supports this clone. The rearrangement joins TRBV7-7 to TRBJ2-7; D is uncertain. CDR3 size: 14 residues. V lost 5 bases and J 6 bases, leaving 17 bases between the germline ends. Germline values: CDR1 SSHAT, CDR2 FNYEAQ (reference sequence). CDR3 loop: CASSPRLDLGEQYF. In DNA form, the CDR3 reads TGTGCCAGCAGCCCCCGGCTAGATCTAGGCGAGCAGTACTTC. Drawing the rest from reference TRBV7-7 and TRBJ2-7, the complete variable domain is GAGVSQSPRYKVTKRGQDVTLRCDPISSHATLYWYQQALGQGPEFLTYFNYEAQPDKSGLPSDRFSAERPEGSISTLTIQRTEQRDSAMYRCASSPRLDLGEQYFGPGTRLTVT.

The J gene is TRBJ1-4, the V gene TRBV4-3, with D possibly matching TRBD1 (5 bases). The CDR3 extends over 13 amino acids. V shed 3 bases and J shed 7 bases, with 9 bases lying between them. The germline CDR1 and CDR2 sequences are LGHNA and YSLEER. The CDR3 loop is CASSHGGGEKLFF. CDR3 sequence (DNA): TGCGCCAGCAGCCATGGCGGGGGTGAAAAACTGTTTTTT.

This chain joins TRBV10-3 and TRBJ2-3, with 10 bases matching TRBD2. From germline, CDR1 is ENHRY and CDR2 SYGVKD. The CDR3 consists of 16 residues. The V gene end was trimmed by 6 bases and the J gene end by 5 bases; junction bases not matched to a gene: 11. CDR3 DNA: TGTGCCATCAGCGCCCTCAGCGGGGGGGCCGAAGATACGCAGTATTTT. It encodes CAISALSGGAEDTQYF.

J is TRBJ2-3 and V is TRBV7-6; 7 nucleotides align to TRBD2. CDR1 and CDR2 from the germline V gene are SGHVS and FNYEAQ. The V segment lost 10 bases and the J segment 1 base; nucleotides outside the gene matches: 5. This CDR3 is 13 amino acids long. CDR3 nucleotides: TGTGCCACCCAGGCGGGAGGCACAGATACGCAGTATTTT. Protein product: CATQAGGTDTQYF. Looking up the rest from reference TRBV7-6 and TRBJ2-3 gives the full variable domain: GAGVSQSPRYKVTKRGQDVALRCDPISGHVSLYWYRQALGQGPEFLTYFNYEAQQDKSGLPNDRFSAERPEGSISTLTIQRTEQRDSAMYRCATQAGGTDTQYFGPGTRLTVL.

The chain links TRBV7-9 to TRBJ2-2; tentative D call: TRBD2 (6 bases). Germline CDR1 is SEHNR and CDR2 is FQNEAQ (reference sequence). With 5 bases removed from V and 1 base from J, the gap between germline ends came to 14 bases. The length of the CDR3 is 16 residues. This CDR3 reads CASSLTSGVNTGELFF. CDR3 nucleotides: TGTGCCAGCAGCCTGACGTCGGGGGTGAACACCGGGGAGCTGTTTTTT.

V is TRBV7-2 and J is TRBJ1-2; the D gene is possibly TRBD1 (6 bases). V was pared by 5 bases and J by 4 bases, with 11 bases between. Per the germline V gene, CDR1 is SGHTA and CDR2 is FQGNSA. The CDR3 extends over 13 amino acids. CDR3: CASSETGVYGYTF. The DNA for the CDR3 is TGTGCCAGCAGCGAGACAGGAGTCTATGGCTACACCTTC.

The V and J genes are TRBV27 and TRBJ1-1; no clear D gene. Trimming removed 1 base at V and 4 bases at J, with 7 bases between. Per the germline V gene, CDR1 is MNHEY and CDR2 is SMNVEV (reference sequence). The CDR3 is 13 residues long. The CDR3 is CASSLYRFTEAFF. Written as DNA, the CDR3 is TGTGCCAGCAGTTTATACAGATTCACTGAAGCTTTCTTT.

In its sample, this clone was seen once. This chain joins TRBV27 and TRBJ2-7; D is unclear. The germline V gene has CDR1 MNHEY and CDR2 SMNVEV (reference sequence). The CDR3 is 13 residues long. Trimming removed 3 bases from V and 0 bases from J, with 6 bases in between. CDR3 bases: TGTGCCAGCAGTTTGTCTGTCTCCTACGAGCAGTACTTC. Amino acid sequence: CASSLSVSYEQYF.

V gene TRBV5-8 combines with J gene TRBJ1-1; D ambiguous. V gave up 1 base and J gave up 1 base, with 5 bases separating them. This CDR3 is built from 13 residues. CDR1 is SGHTS, CDR2 YDEGEE, per germline. Here the CDR3 reads CASSLYSNTEAFF. The CDR3 bases are TGTGCCAGCAGCTTGTATTCGAACACTGAAGCTTTCTTT.

CDR3 nucleotides: TGTGCCATCGGGGCCCCCTCGGGAGAGCAGTACTTC. It codes for CAIGAPSGEQYF. The V call is TRBV10-3, the J call TRBJ2-5; the D gene is possibly TRBD2 (6 bases). The V and J ends lost 8 bases and 11 bases respectively, with 18 bases between them. The length of the CDR3 is 12 residues. Per germline, CDR1 ENHRY and CDR2 SYGVKD.

The rearrangement uses TRBV27 and TRBJ2-1; TRBD2 agrees at 16 bases. With 5 bases clipped from V and 6 bases from J, the junction kept 4 bases outside the gene matches. Germline V gene lookup returns CDR1 MNHEY and CDR2 SMNVEV (reference sequence). This CDR3 is 16 amino acids long. In DNA, the CDR3 is TGTGCCAGCAGTCTCGGGACTAGCGGGGGGGCCAATGAGCAGTTCTTC. Translated, it gives CASSLGTSGGANEQFF.

V gene TRBV6-1 combines with J gene TRBJ1-5; D may be TRBD1 (5 bases). The CDR3 runs to 14 residues. The V gene lost 4 bases and the J gene lost 3 bases, with 10 bases spanning the gap. Germline lookup yields CDR1 MNHNS and CDR2 SASEGT. The CDR3 bases are TGTGCCAGCAGTGGAGACAGATACAATCAGCCCCAGCATTTT. Translation gives CASSGDRYNQPQHF.

This chain uses TRBV10-2 with TRBJ1-5, with TRBD1 matching over 8 bases. V lost 7 bases to trimming and J lost 2 bases; unmatched junction nucleotides: 13. CDR3 size: 17 residues. Germline V gene lookup returns CDR1 WSHSY and CDR2 SAAADI. The CDR3 sequence is CASTSTGVLSGNQPQHF. In DNA, the CDR3 is TGCGCCAGCACCTCGACAGGGGTCCTCTCCGGCAATCAGCCCCAGCATTTT.

The V and J genes are TRBV9 and TRBJ2-7; 9 positions match TRBD1. This CDR3 is 15 amino acids long. Germline V lookup: CDR1 SGDLS, CDR2 YYNGEE. V was clipped by 2 bases and J by 7 bases; unmatched bases: 10. CDR3 DNA sequence: TGTGCCAGCAGCGTCGAACCCGGGACAGGGACGGAGCAGTACTTC. This translates into CASSVEPGTGTEQYF.

This chain links TRBV7-8 with TRBJ2-7; D is possibly TRBD1 (6 bases). The CDR3 covers 16 residues. The ends were cut back, 2 bases at V and 2 bases at J, with 16 bases in the middle. CDR1 is SGHVS, CDR2 FQNEAQ, per germline. The DNA of the CDR3 is TGTGCCAGCAGCTTACTCTCCTCGGACAGTACCTACGAGCAGTACTTC. Encoded protein: CASSLLSSDSTYEQYF. The variable domain in full, with the rest retrieved from reference TRBV7-8 and TRBJ2-7, is GAGVSQSPRYKVAKRGQDVALRCDPISGHVSLFWYQQALGQGPEFLTYFQNEAQLDKSGLPSDRFFAERPEGSVSTLKIQRTQQEDSAVYLCASSLLSSDSTYEQYFGPGTRLTVT.

For the CDR3, the DNA is TGTGCCAGCAGCAAAATTCTATTCGGACTAGCGGGGGGCTACCCAAGATGCAATGAGCAGTTCTTC. This encodes CASSKILFGLAGGYPRCNEQFF. The genes are TRBV21-1 and TRBJ2-1; the listed D gene, TRBD2, was not tested against the DNA. TRBV21-1 is a pseudogene locus. CDR3 size: 22 residues.

The chain carries TRBV5-1 and TRBJ2-5, with 8 bases aligning to TRBD2. Trimming cost V 6 bases and J 1 base; bases outside gene matches: 5. CDR1 SGHRS and CDR2 YFSETQ come from the germline V gene. This CDR3 is built from 14 residues. The CDR3 DNA reads TGCGCCAGCATGGAGCGGGGGCCCCAAGAGACCCAGTACTTC. This sequence encodes CASMERGPQETQYF.